The subject of this entry is one TCR beta chain. Its matching antigen is unknown. The sample originates from a study of beta chain features in type 1 diabetes. As for the study in general: All samples together contributed around 100,000,000 sorted cells for examination. Study-level results: Cells with high TCR expression could be over-represented when cDNA is sequenced.

J lost 8 bases, V lost 6 bases, and 12 bases had no gene match. The CDR3 length is 14 residues. Per the germline V gene, CDR1 is KGHSH and CDR2 is LQKENI. Expressed TCRB transcripts got sequenced, as all isolated RNA was reverse transcribed. Repertoires were generated with immunoSEQ multiplex PCR, while TCRdb's copy carries only in-frame clones and drops some. The profile covers 130,000 to 150,000 clones, with roughly 53% appearing a single time and roughly 0.42% taken by the ten largest. Sequencing was performed on Tregs from blood. The receptor was isolated from a man between 18 and 35 years old in good health. The genes are TRBV18 and TRBJ1-2, with 7 bases that match TRBD1. The CDR3 nucleotides are TGTGCCAGCTCGCCGACAGGGATCACACGCGGCTACACCTTC. Protein sequence: CASSPTGITRGYTF. Full variable domain (remainder filled in from reference TRBV18 and TRBJ1-2): NAGVMQNPRHLVRRRGQEARLRCSPMKGHSHVYWYRQLPEEGLKFMVYLQKENIIDESGMPKERFSAEFPKEGPSILRIQQVVRGDSAAYFCASSPTGITRGYTFGSGTRLTVV.